A single sample gave rise to the 10 T cell receptor beta chains below, sequenced in a study of T cells in Graves' hyperthyroidism and ophthalmopathy. Amplified TCR beta CDR3 regions came from RNA transcripts. HTBI primers were the set used in a first-round RT-PCR of the TCR CDR3. TCRdb called the multiplex PCR reads again in MiXCR, with one record for every CDR3 protein. The table shows some 600,000 distinct CDR3 sequences, with around 13% occurring only once. Sequencing was done on a sample of blood. The origin of the receptors is a woman in her 30s with Graves' hyperthyroidism that later progressed to Graves' ophthalmopathy.

Notes on this clonotype: Since a much larger clone is just one base distant, this may be a read error. The chain uses TRBV12-3 or TRBV12-4 and TRBJ1-1, with a weak D call TRBD1 (5 bases). The CDR3 spans 16 residues. This chain's CDR3 is CASSYSPGTVNTEALF. DNA of the CDR3: TGTGCCAGCAGTTACTCACCCGGGACGGTGAACACTGAAGCTCTCTTT.

This clonotype has a count of ten or more. This rearrangement joins TRBV9 to TRBJ2-3; D call uncertain. The CDR3 spans 16 residues. V was trimmed by 0 bases and J by 0 bases, leaving 11 bases between them. Per the germline V gene, CDR1 is SGDLS and CDR2 is YYNGEE. In DNA, the CDR3 is TGTGCCAGCAGCGTAGCTGGGCTCTCTAGCACAGATACGCAGTATTTT. Translated: CASSVAGLSSTDTQYF.

Of note for this clonotype: Being one base from a much bigger clone, this may be a read error. This chain connects TRBV7-2 to TRBJ1-5, with a weak D call TRBD1 (6 bases). CDR1 is SGHTA, CDR2 FQGNSA, per germline. CDR3 length: 17 amino acids. V was shortened by 3 bases and J by 0 bases, with 15 bases between the two germline ends. The CDR3 DNA is TGTGCCAGCAGCTTGGCGACAGGATATTATAGCAATCAGCCCCAGCATTTT. It is translated as CASSLATGYYSNQPQHF.

V usage is TRBV6-1 and J usage is TRBJ1-1; the D gene is possibly TRBD1 (5 bases). This CDR3 region has 14 residues. CDR1 is MNHNS, CDR2 SASEGT, per germline. V was cut by 3 bases and J by 4 bases, with 12 bases left in between. Here the CDR3 DNA reads TGTGCCAGCAGTGATATGGGGCTCGGCACTGAAGCTTTCTTT. Its protein is CASSDMGLGTEAFF.

This clonotype was observed at least ten times. The chain has TRBV28 and TRBJ1-2; D uncertain. The CDR3 is 14 amino acids. In germline, CDR1 is MDHEN, CDR2 SYDVKM. Deletions cut 2 bases from V and 5 bases from J, with 12 bases between. CDR3 sequence (DNA): TGTGCCAGCAGTTTACGGGCGGGGATATATGGCTACACCTTC. Amino acid sequence: CASSLRAGIYGYTF.

This clonotype was recorded at least ten times. CDR3 in DNA: TGTGCCAGCAGTTCTGCTGTGGAGACCCAGTACTTC. Protein sequence: CASSSAVETQYF. The gene calls are TRBV28 and TRBJ2-5; no clear D gene. Trimming shortened V by 4 bases and J by 5 bases, and 8 bases separated the two germline ends. The CDR3 sequence is 12 residues long. The V gene's germline CDR1 is MDHEN and CDR2 SYDVKM.

This clonotype has at least ten counts. This could be a read error, since a much larger clone is one nucleotide away. The gene calls are TRBV28 and TRBJ1-1, with D perhaps TRBD1 (5 bases). The CDR3 is made up of 14 amino acids. V shed 2 bases and J shed 11 bases, with 18 bases lying between them. CDR1 is MDHEN, CDR2 SYDVKM, per germline. The CDR3 DNA reads as TGTGCCAGCAGTTTAGGGGGGGGGAGAAGTGGCGCTTTCTTT. Encoded protein: CASSLGGGRSGAFF.

The sample holds many counts of this clonotype. The chain uses TRBV7-2 and TRBJ2-6, with a weak D call TRBD1 (5 bases). Trimming pared 1 base from V and 3 bases from J, leaving 19 bases between. Germline values: CDR1 SGHTA, CDR2 FQGNSA. This CDR3 region has 19 residues. The CDR3 spells CASSLDPGRVGYGANVLTF. The CDR3 bases are TGTGCCAGCAGCTTAGACCCGGGCAGGGTAGGATATGGGGCCAACGTCCTGACTTTC.

This clonotype was counted ten times or more. The V call is TRBV6-2 or TRBV6-3, the J call TRBJ2-7; D perhaps matches TRBD1 (6 bases). Germline V gene lookup returns CDR1 MNHEY and CDR2 SVGEGT. The CDR3 contains 15 residues. V dropped 0 bases and J dropped 5 bases, with 14 bases sitting between them. In DNA, the CDR3 is TGTGCCAGCAGTTACTCGGGGGCCACCGGCCACGAGCAGTACTTC. It specifies CASSYSGATGHEQYF.

Points on this clonotype: A single base separates this from a much larger clone, so it may be a read error. J is TRBJ1-1 and V is TRBV7-9; D is undetermined. CDR1 and CDR2 from the germline V gene are SEHNR and FQNEAQ (reference sequence). The CDR3 is 13 residues long. V gave up 4 bases and J gave up 1 base, with 7 bases separating them. CDR3 protein: CASSSPTNTEAFF. In nucleotides, the CDR3 is TGTGCCAGCAGCTCCCCGACGAACACTGAAGCTTTCTTT.